Following are 6 T cell receptor beta chains from one sample sequenced in a study of cytomegalovirus exposure and HLA in healthy donors. Profiling relied on immunoSEQ multiplex PCR, and the TCRdb table lists in-frame clones only, not all of them. The data show tens of thousands of clones, about 94% seen once. What was sequenced was PBMCs. The receptor set was obtained from a man younger than 35 in good health and CMV-seropositive.

The rearrangement joins TRBV9 to TRBJ2-6; 7 bases fit TRBD1. CDR1 and CDR2 (germline): SGDLS, YYNGEE. CDR3 length equals 18 residues. Losses at the gene ends were 3 bases for V and 3 bases for J; bases not matched to a gene: 12. The DNA for the CDR3 is TGTGCCAGCAGCGCCCATCGACAGGGTCTGTTTGGGGCCAACGTCCTGACTTTC. Protein product: CASSAHRQGLFGANVLTF.

The V call is TRBV6-1, the J call TRBJ2-1; D is undetermined. This CDR3 spans 9 amino acids. The germline V gene encodes CDR1 MNHNS and CDR2 SASEGT. Trimming cost V 8 bases and J 7 bases, with 3 bases left between them. The CDR3 spells CASLNEQFF. The CDR3 DNA follows: TGTGCCAGCCTAAATGAGCAGTTCTTC.

This clone was counted a single time. J is TRBJ2-1 and V is TRBV28; 14 bases align to TRBD2. Per the germline V gene, CDR1 is MDHEN and CDR2 is SYDVKM. V lost 6 bases, J lost 3 bases, and 10 bases stayed unmatched. The CDR3 is 18 amino acids. For the CDR3, the DNA is TGTGCCAGCAGCCCCGACAGGGGGACTAGCGGGAGCTACAATGAGCAGTTCTTC. Its protein is CASSPDRGTSGSYNEQFF.

The chain uses TRBV11-3 and TRBJ2-2; D may be TRBD1 (6 bases). CDR3 length equals 15 residues. In germline, CDR1 is SGHNT, CDR2 YENEEA. V lost 2 bases, J lost 5 bases, and 12 bases lay in between. The CDR3 coding sequence is TGTGCCAGCAGCTTACGGGACACTGCGACCGGGGAGCTGTTTTTT. This sequence encodes CASSLRDTATGELFF.

This clone was detected only once. The J gene is TRBJ1-1, the V gene TRBV4-1; maybe TRBD1 (5 bases). CDR1 and CDR2 from the germline V gene are MGHRA and YSYEKL. The CDR3 is 17 amino acids. The V end lost 3 bases, the J end lost 3 bases, and 20 bases lay between the germline ends. For the CDR3, the DNA is TGCGCCAGCAGCCAGGGGCTACTCAAACCATCCTACACTGAAGCTTTCTTT. The encoded protein is CASSQGLLKPSYTEAFF.

The rearrangement links TRBV7-8 to TRBJ2-7, with no clear D. This CDR3 is built from 10 residues. Germline CDR1 and CDR2: SGHVS and FQNEAQ. The CDR3 spells CVNSSYEQYF. The CDR3 DNA follows: TGTGTTAACAGCTCCTACGAGCAGTACTTC. Full variable domain (outside the CDR3, taken from reference TRBV7-8 and TRBJ2-7): GAGVSQSPRYKVAKRGQDVALRCDPISGHVSLFWYQQALGQGPEFLTYFQNEAQLDKSGLPSDRFFAERPEGSVSTLKIQRTQQEDSAVYLCVNSSYEQYFGPGTRLTVT.